This T cell receptor beta chain was identified during a study of monozygotic twins with inflammatory bowel disease (dated by TCRdb to about 2019). As for the study more broadly: The full study comprised 28 monozygotic twin pairs: nine German pairs (four IBD-concordant, five IBD-discordant) and 19 IBD-discordant Danish pairs. Disease-associated traits were sought mainly through comparisons between IBD patients and their genetically identical healthy co-twins within discordant pairs. Each individual had, on average, about 151 000 unique TCRalpha sequences and 181 000 unique TCRbeta sequences available for analysis. The full study reports these points: No difference in repertoire similarity was observed between concordant and discordant twins, possibly owing to limited statistical power. Distinction between different T cell subtypes could not be achieved in the analysis. Background noise and inter-individual variability may have been introduced into the repertoires by the differing immunosuppressive treatments among patients. No single strong signal or clonotype linked to IBD turned up in the results, so the idea that one exists was not supported. IBD patients shared fewer clonotypes with other individuals than healthy twins did, most markedly in patients showing signs of disease activity. A decrease in TCRbeta repertoire diversity, as measured by inverse Simpson index, was observed in IBD patients compared with their healthy co-twins.

On this clonotype: The clone's antigen remains unknown.

From each donor, a roughly 2.3 ml peripheral blood sample was drawn into PAXgene tubes and stored at -80 degrees C. Total RNA was isolated from whole blood with the PAXgene blood miRNA kit on an automated QIAcube, without T cell sorting. Deep TCRalpha and TCRbeta repertoire profiling with unique molecular barcoding was performed on peripheral blood of monozygotic twin pairs concordant or discordant for inflammatory bowel disease. For every twin pair, smoking habits were documented, and each individual was categorised as a current, former or never smoker. The library was produced with 5' RACE. Preparation of each TCR library used approximately 4,000 ng of total RNA. For each sample, cDNA synthesis with SMARTScribe reverse transcriptase was split into eight separate reactions. During cDNA synthesis, unique molecular identifiers containing a 6-nucleotide sample barcode were introduced by template switching. Amplification of TCRalpha and TCRbeta cDNA involved two nested PCRs of approximately 16 and 10 cycles, and each PCR was followed by bead purification. Before amplification, the cDNA was treated with uracil DNA-glycosylase and purified using the QIAquick PCR purification kit. The second PCR added Illumina TruSeq-compatible adapters along with sample-specific barcodes. TapeStation and Qubit were used to check library quality and concentration, and roughly 4.9 ng of each library was pooled. Sequencing of the pooled libraries was done on an Illumina HiSeq2500 single-index Rapid Run using custom sequencing primers and 2 x 100 bp reads. Per the original workflow: MiGEC version 1.2.6 was used for UMI-based consensus assembly, which corrected PCR and sequencing errors. MiXCR version 2.1.1 handled V(D)J alignment, clonotype assembly and CDR3 extraction. Gene usage, clonotype sharing and MAIT/NKT TCR abundance were normalised by analysing the top 1000, 10 000 and 20 000 clonotypes per sample. Diversity was computed as the inverse Simpson index with the vegan R package after downsampling to 27 000 UMIs. Paired Mann-Whitney U tests were applied to discordant twin pairs, with Benjamini-Hochberg correction for multiple testing. TCRdb reprocessed the reads and provides one entry for every CDR3 protein sequence; no DNA is given. The V and J calls reflect TCRdb's pipeline rather than the authors' work. The sample has around 450,000 distinct CDR3 sequences on record. 2% to 3% of the sample rests with the top ten.

Including cysteine and phenylalanine, the CDR3 has 13 amino acids. No coding sequence is recorded. For CDR1 and CDR2, the germline V gene lists SGHTA and FQGTGA. Sequenced: blood. The source is a human donor with ulcerative colitis or Crohn's disease, or a healthy co-twin of an affected twin (not recorded which). Here the chain combines TRBV7-3 and TRBJ2-5; TCRdb proposes TRBD2, but this gene call is untestable without DNA. The encoded CDR3 is CASSSNIVETQYF.